A selection of T cell receptor beta chains follows, all from one sample in a study of human T cells and chemical hapten exposure. Via MiXCR, TCRdb re-called the RACE reads, giving one row per CDR3 protein. The sample contains more than 150,000 distinct CDR3 sequences, approximately 31% of which appear only once. The source material was whole blood, sampled in connection with sensitization to the hapten diphenylcyclopropenone (DPC). These receptors all stem from a woman between 25 and 40 years old with alopecia areata. Some clones in this sample may be carry-over from other donors' samples. Each CDR3 is given with its conserved first and last residue. A D gene is named only where the DNA matches it firmly. A clone size is listed for some rows: how often the clone was seen (once, few, many), or a class if it is expanded.

few | TRBJ2-7 | TRBV28 | TRBD2 | TGTGCCAGCAGTTTATGGAGGGGACTAGCGGTTACCTACGAGCAGTACTTC | CASSLWRGLAVTYEQYF
few | TRBJ2-1 | TRBV5-1 | TRBD2 | TGCGCCAGCAGCCGGACTAGCGGGAGTGGCTATGAGCAGTTCTTC | CASSRTSGSGYEQFF
few | TRBJ1-2 | TRBV28 | NA | TGTGCCAGCAGTGGAGGGACCGCGGATAGCGTCTATGGCTACACCTTC | CASSGGTADSVYGYTF
NA | TRBJ2-7 | TRBV9 | NA | TGTGCCAGCAGCCCACAAGTCGGGGCAGGGAGCTCCTACGAGCAGTACTTC | CASSPQVGAGSSYEQYF
NA | TRBJ1-1 | TRBV4-1 | NA | TGCGCCAGCAGCCAAGTTGATGACACTGAAGCTTTCTTT | CASSQVDDTEAFF
NA | TRBJ1-1 | TRBV28 | NA | TGTGCCAACAGTTTAGTAAGCACTGAAGCTTTCTTT | CANSLVSTEAFF
many | TRBJ2-4 | TRBV29-1 | NA | TGCAGCGTTGAAGTTGGGGTTGGTGGAGTACAGTACTTC | CSVEVGVGGVQYF
NA | TRBJ1-3 | TRBV20-1 | NA | TGCAGTGCTCTCCCCGGCGTAAGCTCTGGAAACACCATATATTTT | CSALPGVSSGNTIYF
few | TRBJ1-3 | TRBV7-9 | NA | TGTGCCAGCCAGCTTTCCGGGGAAGGTGGAAACACCATATATTTT | CASQLSGEGGNTIYF
NA | TRBJ2-3 | TRBV11-2 | TRBD2 | TGTGCCAGCAGCCTCCGGACTAGCGGGGGGTTAGATACGCAGTATTTT | CASSLRTSGGLDTQYF
few | TRBJ2-7 | TRBV4-2 | NA | TGTGCCAGCAGCCAAGACCGGACAGAATTCTACGAGCAGTACTTC | CASSQDRTEFYEQYF
NA | TRBJ2-3 | TRBV12-3/TRBV12-4 | NA | TGTGCCAGCAGTTTAGGGCTGATCGCGGATACGCAGTATTTT | CASSLGLIADTQYF
many | TRBJ2-2 | TRBV28 | NA | TGTGCCAGCCGGTGGCAGGGCTACACCGGGGAGCTGTTTTTT | CASRWQGYTGELFF
few | TRBJ2-7 | TRBV7-2 | TRBD2 | TGTGCCAGCAGCGCTAGCGGGAGTCAGTACGAGCAGTACTTC | CASSASGSQYEQYF
NA | TRBJ1-4 | TRBV5-1 | TRBD1 | TGCGCCAGCAGCGGCGGACAGGGGGCAACTAATGAAAAACTGTTTTTT | CASSGGQGATNEKLFF
NA | TRBJ1-1 | TRBV14 | NA | TGTGCCAGCAGCCTCCTTCCATTCTGGGTTGGGACTGAAGCTTTCTTT | CASSLLPFWVGTEAFF
NA | TRBJ1-2 | TRBV28 | NA | TGTGCCAGCACTTATCTTCGGGGTGGCGGCTACACCTTC | CASTYLRGGGYTF
few | TRBJ2-5 | TRBV28 | NA | TGTGCCAGCAGTCCCGCGCCTTCCCAAGAGACCCAGTACTTC | CASSPAPSQETQYF
NA | TRBJ2-1 | TRBV5-1 | TRBD2 | TGCGCCAGCAGCAGCCTAGCGGGGGGGCCCAATGAGCAGTTCTTC | CASSSLAGGPNEQFF
few | TRBJ2-5 | TRBV28 | TRBD2 | TGTGCCAGCCTGAATAGCGGGGGGGCCCAAGAGACCCAGTACTTC | CASLNSGGAQETQYF
NA | TRBJ1-2 | TRBV20-1 | NA | TGCAGTACCCTAAACGCGATTGGATCTAACTATGGCTACACCTTC | CSTLNAIGSNYGYTF
NA | TRBJ2-3 | TRBV7-8 | NA | TGTGCCAGCAGCTCAGAAGTCACAGGGAGATCAGATACGCAGTATTTT | CASSSEVTGRSDTQYF
NA | TRBJ1-6 | TRBV27 | TRBD1 | TGTGCCAGCACCCTGTGGGGGGACAGAGTAAAAGATTCACCCCTCCACTTT | CASTLWGDRVKDSPLHF
few | TRBJ2-1 | TRBV20-1 | NA | TGCAGTGCTAGAGATCGTAATTTCGGCAACTCCTACAATGAGCAGTTCTTC | CSARDRNFGNSYNEQFF
NA | TRBJ2-7 | TRBV10-3 | TRBD2 | TGTGCCATCAAAGAGGGACTAGCGGGAGACGAGCAGTACTTC | CAIKEGLAGDEQYF
many | TRBJ2-7 | TRBV28 | NA | TGTGCCAGCAGTTTAAAGCAGGGCTACGAGCAGTACTTC | CASSLKQGYEQYF
many | TRBJ2-3 | TRBV11-3 | NA | TGTGCCAGCAGCCCCAGCAACAGGTTCGCGGATTTT | CASSPSNRFADF
once | TRBJ2-1 | TRBV10-3 | TRBD1 | TGTGCCATCAGGGACAGGGCCGATGAGCAGTTCTTC | CAIRDRADEQFF
NA | TRBJ2-4 | TRBV23-1 | TRBD2 | TGCGCCAGCAGTCAATTGGGACTAGCGCGCGTAAACATTCAGTACTTC | CASSQLGLARVNIQYF
NA | TRBJ2-1 | TRBV29-1 | TRBD2 | TGCAGCGTTGACCCCCTAGCGGGAGACTACAATGAGCAGTTCTTC | CSVDPLAGDYNEQFF
many | TRBJ2-7 | TRBV27 | NA | TGTGCCAGCAGTTGGGACGGTATAAGCTCCTACGAGCAGTACTTC | CASSWDGISSYEQYF
NA | TRBJ2-1 | TRBV4-3 | NA | TGCGCCAGCAGCCAAGATGGAGGGGCTTACAATGAGCAGTTCTTC | CASSQDGGAYNEQFF
few | TRBJ1-1 | TRBV20-1 | NA | TGCAGTGCTAGAATGGGAAGGCCTGAAGCTTTCTTT | CSARMGRPEAFF
few | TRBJ1-5 | TRBV10-3 | TRBD1 | TGTGCCATCAGTAAGGGACAGGGAAGCAATCAGCCCCAGCATTTT | CAISKGQGSNQPQHF
NA | TRBJ2-3 | TRBV20-1 | TRBD2 | TGCAGTGCTCCTTCTAGCGGGGGGTACACAGATACGCAGTATTTT | CSAPSSGGYTDTQYF
many | TRBJ2-7 | TRBV28 | NA | TGTGCCAGCAGTTTACCCCACGAGCAGTACTTC | CASSLPHEQYF
NA | TRBJ1-2 | TRBV6-2/TRBV6-3 | NA | TGTGCCAGCAGTTACTACGGGACGGAGTTCTATGGCTACACCTTC | CASSYYGTEFYGYTF
few | TRBJ2-7 | TRBV6-5 | NA | TGTGCCAGCAGTTATTCGACGACAGGCCGCTTTTACGAGCAGTACTTC | CASSYSTTGRFYEQYF
NA | TRBJ2-5 | TRBV20-1 | TRBD2 | TGCAGTGCACCGGGTAGCGGGGGGGCAGAGACCCAGTACTTC | CSAPGSGGAETQYF
few | TRBJ1-1 | TRBV29-1 | NA | TGCAGCGTTCGGCAATCAGGTCAGGGTTTCACTGAAGCTTTCTTT | CSVRQSGQGFTEAFF
NA | TRBJ2-3 | TRBV5-1 | TRBD2 | TGCGCCAGCAGCTTGCCGCTCAAGCGGGACACAGATACGCAGTATTTT | CASSLPLKRDTDTQYF
NA | TRBJ1-1 | TRBV11-1 | NA | TGTGCCAGCAGCTATGACACTGAAGCTTTCTTT | CASSYDTEAFF